These T cell receptor beta chains were read from a single sample in a study of blood T cells in healthy people across ages. TCRdb reprocessed the 5' RACE reads with MiXCR, giving one entry per CDR3 protein. The repertoire holds 550,000 to 700,000 distinct CDR3 sequences, with about 26% as singletons. Material: blood. The source is a woman in her 70s in good health. CDR3s include the opening cysteine and the closing phenylalanine or tryptophan. The D gene is left open where the match is weak. Clone size is not always given. Where it is, it says once, few, many or a class for expanded clones.

V gene	J gene	D gene	clone size	CDR3 DNA	CDR3 protein
TRBV29-1	TRBJ2-3	-	-	TGCAGCGTTGATTTGACAGATACGCAGTATTTT	CSVDLTDTQYF
TRBV29-1	TRBJ1-1	-	-	TGCAGCGTTGAAGCCAGGCTGGGATCTGAAGCTTTCTTT	CSVEARLGSEAFF
TRBV12-5	TRBJ2-2	-	-	TGTGCTAGTGGTTTGGTCTCCACCGGGGGGCTGTTTTTT	CASGLVSTGGLFF
TRBV15	TRBJ2-7	-	-	TGTGCCACCAGCAGAGTTGGCCGCTACGAGCAGTACTTC	CATSRVGRYEQYF
TRBV7-2	TRBJ2-7	-	few	TGTGCCAGCACTCCTACCGGGACAATCTACGAGCAGTACTTC	CASTPTGTIYEQYF
TRBV12-3/TRBV12-4	TRBJ2-4	-	many	TGTGCCAGCAGTCGAACATTACGAAGGGGGAGGGGAAACATTCAGTACTTC	CASSRTLRRGRGNIQYF
TRBV29-1	TRBJ1-1	TRBD1	few	TGCAGCGTTGTCCGGGACAGGGTAAACACTGAAGCTTTCTTT	CSVVRDRVNTEAFF
TRBV7-2	TRBJ2-3	-	-	TGTGCCAGCAGCTCATTGGGTGTCCCCCCCGGAGATACGCAGTATTTT	CASSSLGVPPGDTQYF
TRBV11-1	TRBJ2-5	-	many	TGTGCCAGCGGAGTCGGAGAGACCCAGTACTTC	CASGVGETQYF
TRBV4-1	TRBJ1-2	-	-	TGCGCCAGCAGCCAGGCCATCGGGGAGGGCTATGGCTACACCTTC	CASSQAIGEGYGYTF
TRBV7-9	TRBJ2-6	-	-	TGTGCCAGCAGCCCCGCCAACGTCCTGACTTTC	CASSPANVLTF
TRBV5-6	TRBJ1-1	-	few	TGTGCCAGCAGCGTGGGTTGGACTGAAGCTTTCTTT	CASSVGWTEAFF
TRBV6-6	TRBJ2-2	-	-	TGTGCCAGCATCGGGTGGAACACCGGGGAGCTGTTTTTT	CASIGWNTGELFF
TRBV5-1	TRBJ1-1	TRBD1	few	TGCGCCAGCAGCGTGGACAGGCCGAACACTGAAGCTTTCTTT	CASSVDRPNTEAFF
TRBV20-1	TRBJ2-1	TRBD2	few	TGCAGTGCTAGTCTTCCAGCGGGGGGCGTAAGCTCCTACAATGAGCAGTTCTTC	CSASLPAGGVSSYNEQFF
TRBV7-8	TRBJ2-5	-	many	TGTGCCAGCAGCCCATCCGTGGAGACCCAGTACTTC	CASSPSVETQYF
TRBV9	TRBJ2-1	TRBD2	many	TGTGCCAGCAGCGTCGGGACTAGCGGGGGATCCTACAATGAGCAGTTCTTC	CASSVGTSGGSYNEQFF
TRBV30	TRBJ1-1	-	-	TGTGCCTGGAGTGTATTGGGGAAAGCTTTCTTT	CAWSVLGKAFF
TRBV25-1	TRBJ1-4	-	-	TGTGCCAGCAACCGGGGCCAGGGAACTAATGAAAAACTGTTTTTT	CASNRGQGTNEKLFF
TRBV13	TRBJ1-6	-	-	TGTGCCAGCAGCTTCGGGATGGGTTCACCCCTCCACTTT	CASSFGMGSPLHF
TRBV29-1	TRBJ2-1	-	-	TGCAGCGTTGGGAAGGGCGGGAACTCAGGGGAGCAGTTCTTC	CSVGKGGNSGEQFF
TRBV20-1	TRBJ1-1	-	-	TGCAGTGCTTCATTAGGACATTCCACTGAAGCTTTCTTT	CSASLGHSTEAFF
TRBV6-1	TRBJ2-7	-	many	TGTGCCAGCAGTCCCCGGACAGCAACCTACGAGCAGTACTTC	CASSPRTATYEQYF
TRBV5-1	TRBJ2-7	TRBD1	-	TGTGCCAGCAGCTTAGGACAGGGGGTCTACGAGCAGTACTTC	CASSLGQGVYEQYF
TRBV11-2	TRBJ2-5	TRBD2	few	TGTGCCAGCAGATGGGGTAGCGGGGGCCAAGAGACCCAGTACTTC	CASRWGSGGQETQYF
TRBV10-3	TRBJ2-3	-	-	TGTGCCATCAGTGATGTGGACACAGATACGCAGTATTTT	CAISDVDTDTQYF
TRBV29-1	TRBJ1-1	-	-	TGCAGCGTTGCAGGGTGGGGGACTGAAGCTTTCTTT	CSVAGWGTEAFF
TRBV6-2/TRBV6-3	TRBJ1-2	-	-	TGTGCCAGCAGCTGGCGGCGAGACAGGTTTTTCTATGGCTACACCTTC	CASSWRRDRFFYGYTF
TRBV4-2	TRBJ2-7	TRBD2	few	TGTGCCAGCAGCCAAGTTACAGCGGGGGGGCCGGGTGAGCAGTACTTC	CASSQVTAGGPGEQYF
TRBV20-1	TRBJ1-4	-	few	TGCAGTGCTAGGGAGGGGGGGGCTAATGAAAAACTGTTTTTT	CSAREGGANEKLFF
TRBV30	TRBJ1-3	-	few	TGTGCCTGGAGACCCCCGGGGGGCAACACCATATATTTT	CAWRPPGGNTIYF
TRBV7-2	TRBJ2-3	-	-	TGTGCCAGCAGCTTAGCAGGGGCAGCGGGCCAAGATACGCAGTATTTT	CASSLAGAAGQDTQYF
TRBV11-2	TRBJ2-7	-	-	TGTGCCAGCAGCTTTTCTACGTCTTTGGCCCCTCTCGAGCAGTACTTC	CASSFSTSLAPLEQYF
TRBV12-3/TRBV12-4	TRBJ2-5	-	-	TGTGCCAGCTCCCTAGGCAGGGATCAAGAGACCCAGTACTTC	CASSLGRDQETQYF
TRBV7-9	TRBJ1-1	-	few	TGTGCCAGCACCAATTGGCAGCCCATGAACACTGAAGCTTTCTTT	CASTNWQPMNTEAFF
TRBV7-2	TRBJ2-7	-	many	TGTGCCAGCAGCCTGTACTACGAGCAGTACTTC	CASSLYYEQYF
TRBV27	TRBJ1-6	TRBD1	few	TGTGCCAGCAAACCGGGACAGGGGGTCGCGCCCCTCCACTTT	CASKPGQGVAPLHF
TRBV7-2	TRBJ2-1	-	-	TGTGCCAGCAGCCCGACTAGGATTTACAATGAGCAGTTCTTC	CASSPTRIYNEQFF
TRBV11-3	TRBJ2-4	-	-	TGTGCCAGCAGCTTCTCGCTCTGGGAAAACATTCAGTACTTC	CASSFSLWENIQYF
TRBV27	TRBJ2-5	-	-	TGTGCCAGCGGACGAAGCGGGGAGACCCAGTACTTC	CASGRSGETQYF
TRBV25-1	TRBJ2-2	TRBD2	-	TGTGCCAGCAGTTATATAGGCCCGGGGGGCGGGGAGCTGTTTTTT	CASSYIGPGGGELFF
TRBV6-2/TRBV6-3	TRBJ2-5	-	-	TGTGCCAGCAGTACGCAGGGGGAGACCCAGTACTTC	CASSTQGETQYF
TRBV9	TRBJ2-1	-	-	TGTGCCAGCGGACGAGGGGGGTTGTACAATGAGCAGTTCTTC	CASGRGGLYNEQFF
TRBV11-2	TRBJ2-5	-	-	TGTGCCAGCAGCTTAGCTTTACATGAGACCCAGTACTTC	CASSLALHETQYF
TRBV5-4	TRBJ1-2	-	few	TGTGCCAGCAGCCGGGGGGCAGGAAAAAACTATGGCTACACCTTC	CASSRGAGKNYGYTF
TRBV6-6	TRBJ2-5	-	few	TGTGCCAGCACCGAAGCAACGGGGGAGACCCAGTACTTC	CASTEATGETQYF
TRBV12-3/TRBV12-4	TRBJ2-7	TRBD1	-	TGTGCCAGCAGTTTTACAGGGGGGCAATGGTACGAGCAGTACTTC	CASSFTGGQWYEQYF
TRBV7-8	TRBJ2-7	-	-	TGTGCCAGCAGCACCAACAGGGATCGGGAGCAGTACTTC	CASSTNRDREQYF
TRBV5-1	TRBJ1-1	TRBD1	-	TGCGCCAGCAGCTTGGGTTTCGCAGGGGGCCAGAACACTGAAGCTTTCTTT	CASSLGFAGGQNTEAFF
TRBV7-2	TRBJ2-3	TRBD2	few	TGTGCCAGCAGCTTTAGCGGGGGAGATACGCAGTATTTT	CASSFSGGDTQYF
TRBV20-1	TRBJ1-1	-	-	TGCAGTGCTAGAGAGGGGCACACTGAAGCTTTCTTT	CSAREGHTEAFF
TRBV5-5	TRBJ1-6	-	-	TGTGCCAGCAGCTTATTGCAGGGCCATAATTCACCCCTCCACTTT	CASSLLQGHNSPLHF
TRBV20-1	TRBJ2-2	-	-	TGCAGTGCTCAACCGAACACCGGGGAGCTGTTTTTT	CSAQPNTGELFF